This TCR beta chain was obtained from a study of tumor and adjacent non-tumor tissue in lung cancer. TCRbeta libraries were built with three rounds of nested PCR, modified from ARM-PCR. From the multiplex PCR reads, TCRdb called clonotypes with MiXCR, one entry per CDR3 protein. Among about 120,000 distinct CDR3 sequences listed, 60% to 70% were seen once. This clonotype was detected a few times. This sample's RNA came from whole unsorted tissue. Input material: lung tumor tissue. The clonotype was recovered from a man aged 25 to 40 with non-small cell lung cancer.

Here the CDR3 reads CASSPYTAGGNEQFF. CDR3 sequence (DNA): TGCGCCAGCAGCCCATACACAGCGGGAGGCAATGAGCAGTTCTTC. V and J are TRBV5-1 and TRBJ2-1, with TRBD2 identical over 9 bases. Trimming at V came to 4 bases and at J to 6 bases, leaving 8 bases not matched to a gene. This CDR3 is 15 amino acids long. The germline V gene encodes CDR1 SGHRS and CDR2 YFSETQ.